The TCR beta chain described here comes from a study of blood T cells in healthy people across ages (dated by TCRdb to 2014 to 2015). Background for the entire study: Template switching captured roughly one uniquely barcoded TCR beta cDNA molecule per two T cells in model experiments. To avoid experimental bias, donors of different ages were randomly spread across the sequencing lanes. Two additional independent replicas of 1 million unique cDNA reads from the same blood draw were analyzed for two donors (one aged 18 to 30 and one aged 80 or older). Using deep sequencing normalized with unique cDNA molecular identifiers, the study measured how TCR beta repertoire diversity changes with age. The donors were split into four age groups: young (average 16 years), middle-aged (roughly 42), aged (roughly 60) and long-lived (82).

V drops 5 bases and J drops 2 bases, leaving 13 bases in between. From the germline V gene, CDR1 is SGHTA and CDR2 is FQGTGA. The CDR3 goes from the cysteine to the phenylalanine over 14 residues. CDR3 DNA is the only sequence kept; it has 42 bases, read in frame from the first base. Donors were a few dozen systemically healthy Caucasian individuals from Russia aged roughly 6 to 100 years. Each donor gave 9.5 to 10 milliliters of peripheral blood, drawn into EDTA-treated Vacutainer tubes. Ficoll-Paque density-gradient centrifugation was used to isolate PBMCs, with at least 7 million obtained per sample. Total RNA was extracted from PBMCs with Trizol reagent, with at least 6 micrograms obtained per sample. For every donor, flow cytometry on a PBMC aliquot measured the percentage of naive CD45RAhigh/CD27high T cells. Libraries came from 5' RACE. Sequencing was carried out with an Illumina HiSeq 2500. A second PCR of about 7 to 12 cycles was run with a J-beta primer mix and a sample-barcoded 5' primer. Each TCR beta cDNA molecule received a unique molecular identifier from a template-switch 5' adaptor carrying 12 random nucleotides. Each sample yielded at least 3 million CDR3-containing paired-end reads. First-strand cDNA was synthesized from all RNA with the Mint cDNA synthesis kit, primed by a TRBC-specific oligonucleotide. All cDNA was treated with uracil-DNA glycosylase and then went through a first 18-cycle PCR with the universal primers M1SS and BC2_uni_R. The original methods were these. For normalization, 1 million high-quality reads were randomly selected from each sample, with every read carrying a distinct molecular identifier. Reads sharing molecular identifiers were discarded rather than binned into consensus sequences. CDR3 identification, clonotype clustering and error correction used MiTCR with a Q25 quality threshold and the strictest error-elimination algorithm. Lower-bound total TCR beta diversity was estimated with a nonparametric unseen species model using Euler transformation. TCRdb trimmed public reads at Q25 via fastp, called clones via MiXCR and kept in-frame beta chains. Every CDR3 protein is listed once, alongside the most common genes and DNA of its rows. The V and J calls were not made by the authors but by TCRdb's processing. The sample includes about 400,000 distinct CDR3 sequences, with over 45% observed a single time. Clones ranked in the top ten supply about 54% of the sample.

Regarding this clonotype: The clone's antigen remains unknown. The input lacks base qualities; no much larger clone sits a single base away.

Points the paper makes about the study in general: Compared with the aged group, the long-lived group had more naive CD4+ T cells, fewer expanded clones and increased TCR diversity, suggesting age selection. The percentage of naive T cells measured by flow cytometry correlated strongly with observed TCR beta diversity. Because the CMV infection status of the donors was unknown, age-related changes in expanded clonotypes may potentially have been confounded. Observed TCR beta diversity per million T cells fell roughly linearly with age, and a significant reduction was already apparent by age roughly 40. Estimates of total diversity from one million sequenced T cells were regarded as lower bounds and underestimates. Conclusive comparison of naive and antigen-experienced compartments was prevented by the profiling of bulk unsorted PBMCs.

The sample taken for sequencing was blood. This clonotype was obtained from a man aged 55 to 69 in good health. The receptor chain draws on TRBV7-3 and TRBJ2-7, and the D gene may be TRBD1, 5 bases matching. The DNA sequence is given as TGTGCCAGCAGCCCGACCCCAGGGCCCTACGAGCAGTACTTC. Translated, this is CASSPTPGPYEQYF.